This record concerns one T cell receptor (beta chain) sequence. What it recognizes is unknown. The record originates from a study of T cell responses to AZD1222 COVID-19 vaccine. Whole-study findings and limits: Vaccine-associated CD4 TCRs ranged over spike, dominating at 160-218 and 743-854. Only a handful of AZD1222 recipients tested seropositive at baseline.

Clones were read by immunoSEQ multiplex PCR, and TCRdb kept only the in-frame ones, dropping some. The table shows 30,000 to 35,000 clones, with about nine tenths occurring only once. The sample here was peripheral blood, taken on day 0 of AZD1222 vaccination. The receptor's source is an adult in good health.

The CDR3 DNA follows: TGTGCCTGGAGTGTGGGGCGGGGAATCTATGGCTACACCTTC. This encodes CAWSVGRGIYGYTF. This chain connects TRBV30 to TRBJ1-2; TRBD1 is a possible D gene (5 bases). V dropped 0 bases and J dropped 4 bases, with 12 bases sitting between them. In germline, CDR1 is GTSNPN, CDR2 SVGIG (reference sequence). The CDR3 has 14 residues.